This TCR beta chain was recovered during a study of long-term antiretroviral therapy in people with HIV. V was cut by 3 bases and J by 3 bases, with 15 bases left in between. The CDR3 is 15 amino acids. In germline, CDR1 is LGHNT, CDR2 FRNRAP. Study conclusions and caveats: The ART regimens used between about 2003 and 2018 may be less effective than current ones.

Samples were assayed with immunoSEQ v3.0 at survey level. Some clones are missing from TCRdb's copy, which holds only in-frame ones; the method was immunoSEQ multiplex PCR. The sample records roughly 35,000 clones, 65% to 90% being singletons. About this clone itself: Its antigen is not identified.

Sequenced here: unsorted PBMCs, sampled around 3.3 years after starting antiretroviral therapy. The V gene is TRBV12-5, the J gene TRBJ2-7, with a weak D call TRBD1 (6 bases). The clonotype comes from a young man with HIV. The CDR3 nucleotides are TGTGCTAGTGGTTTATCGCCGGACAGCCTCTACGAGCAGTACTTC. Amino acids: CASGLSPDSLYEQYF.